A selection of T cell receptor beta chains follows, all from one sample in a study of cytomegalovirus exposure and HLA in healthy donors. Sequencing was performed with immunoSEQ multiplex PCR; in TCRdb, only in-frame clones are kept and a portion is missing. The table lists approximately 130,000 clones, approximately 84% of them singletons. The sequenced sample consisted of PBMCs. All receptors come from a boy between 2 and 15 years old in good health and CMV-seronegative. Both conserved end residues are part of each CDR3. A D gene is named only where the DNA matches it firmly. Clone size is shown for a subset of rows, as once, few, many or a class of expanded clone.

TRBV19	TRBJ1-5	.	14	once	CASSIRSGDQPQHF	TGTGCCAGTAGTATTCGGTCAGGTGATCAGCCCCAGCATTTT
TRBV11-2	TRBJ1-3	.	15	.	CASSSPGALSNTIYF	TGTGCCAGCAGCTCCCCTGGAGCGCTCTCAAACACCATATATTTT
TRBV6-5	TRBJ2-3	TRBD1	15	few	CASSPAQGATDTQYF	TGTGCCAGCAGTCCTGCACAGGGGGCAACAGATACGCAGTATTTT
TRBV4-1	TRBJ1-5	.	14	.	CANSQVKGQQPQHF	TGCGCCAACAGCCAAGTCAAGGGGCAGCAGCCCCAGCATTTT
TRBV28	TRBJ1-4	.	18	.	CASRRRNLGHSTNEKLFF	TGTGCCAGCAGGCGGCGGAATTTGGGACACTCAACTAATGAAAAACTGTTTTTT
TRBV11-2	TRBJ2-5	.	14	.	CASSLDRGTETQYF	TGTGCCAGCAGCTTAGATCGGGGGACAGAGACCCAGTACTTC
TRBV9	TRBJ2-3	.	12	.	CASSPGAATQYF	TGTGCCAGCAGCCCTGGGGCGGCGACGCAGTATTTT
TRBV6-5	TRBJ2-1	TRBD2	15	.	CASTDEASGYNEQFF	TGTGCCAGCACCGACGAGGCTAGCGGGTACAATGAGCAGTTCTTC
TRBV6-6	TRBJ2-2	TRBD2	14	.	CASRRTSSTGELFF	TGTGCCAGCAGGAGGACTAGTAGCACCGGGGAGCTGTTTTTT
TRBV4-3	TRBJ2-3	.	15	.	CASSHASGVSDTQYF	TGCGCCAGCAGCCACGCTTCGGGGGTTTCGGATACGCAGTATTTT
TRBV5-6	TRBJ1-4	.	14	.	CASSSTATNEKLFF	TGTGCCAGCAGCTCGACAGCAACTAATGAAAAACTGTTTTTT
TRBV13	TRBJ1-5	TRBD1	14	.	CASSAGTGNQPQHF	TGTGCCAGCAGCGCCGGGACAGGCAATCAGCCCCAGCATTTT
TRBV23-1	TRBJ1-5	.	16	.	CASSQRPGDSNQPQHF	TGCGCCAGCAGTCAAAGGCCGGGGGATAGCAATCAGCCCCAGCATTTT